The entry that follows covers one TCR beta chain sequence. Its target antigen remains unknown. It has no much larger one-base neighbor in the sample; base qualities were not kept. TCRbeta CDR3 regions were amplified from genomic DNA by means of the immunoSEQ Assay, a bias-controlled multiplex PCR. Per the authors' processing: The number of nucleated cells in each sample was estimated from the amplification of reference gene primers within the assay. To quantify the absolute abundance of each unique TCRbeta CDR3 rearrangement, sequence reads were collapsed and filtered. For each sample, productive Simpson clonality was calculated as the square root of Simpson's diversity index over productive rearrangements. In TCRdb, the immuneACCESS table is reduced to in-frame sequences with V and J assigned. These tables do not hold every clone; where another copy was compared, an unresolved V gene accounts for under half, and the others remain unexplained. That table is the source of V, J and clone size, and D and trimming were worked out from the DNA. Within this sample are around 190,000 clones, with about four fifths of them counted one time only. The ten largest make up around 7.3% of the sample.

V and J lose 5 bases and 5 bases, and a span of 16 bases separates them. CDR1 and CDR2 were assigned from the germline V gene (reference sequence) as SEHNR and FQNEAQ. Its CDR3 holds 15 amino acids, cysteine through phenylalanine. Left in the record is the CDR3 DNA by itself, 45 bases read in frame from the first base. This sample stems from a study of blood T cell repertoires in COVID-19 (dated by TCRdb to between 2020 and 2021). Concerning the study at large: The collaborator samples originated in the United States, Italy and Spain and spanned the acute and convalescent phases of COVID-19. The prospective study material was composed of cDNA or gDNA derived from T cells, B-cell-depleted T cells, or PBMCs. Deeply sampled blood TCRbeta repertoires from subjects exposed to, actively infected with, or recovered from COVID-19 were included in the dataset. The repertoires were made available in a free public database intended to serve as a resource for research on the immune response to SARS-CoV-2. The samples were drawn from the first 160 participants of the ongoing ImmuneRACE study and from over a thousand subjects provided by 6 global collaborators. A de-identified subject ID, COVID-19 status, age in years and sex were almost always included in the sample metadata. Where available, HLA class I and class II types were obtained from metadata supplied by the sample provider rather than from assay-based typing. General conclusions and limits of the study: The quantity of clinical and demographic metadata differed by source and by participant and was supplied without curation.

One collaborating source in Seattle enrolled patients while the patients were actively infected and followed the patients over time throughout the course of disease. Whole blood was collected in K2EDTA tubes by collaborating institutions according to the institutions' own protocols. For TCRbeta analysis, collaborators shipped samples as frozen whole blood, isolated PBMCs, or DNA extracted from either of those sample types. Sequences were obtained from peripheral blood. The chain is assembled from TRBV7-9 and TRBJ2-1; D gene: possibly TRBD2, on 5 matching bases. The sequence was collected from a woman in her sixties or seventies with COVID-19, enrolled during active disease. For the CDR3, the sequence is CASSPGERRNNEQFF. The DNA sequence follows: TGTGCCAGCAGCCCCGGGGAGAGGAGAAACAATGAGCAGTTCTTC.